Listed below are T cell receptor beta chains from one sample, sequenced in a study of post-analysis software for immune sequencing data. TCRdb reanalysed the PCR reads using MiXCR and keeps one entry per CDR3 protein. The data contain about 190,000 distinct CDR3 sequences, roughly 30% of them singletons. Sequencing was carried out using blood. The receptor set was obtained from a girl aged 2-17 years with multiple sclerosis. Each CDR3 is given without its conserved first and last residue. The D gene is left open where the match is weak.

V | D | CDR3
TRBV28 | NA | ASSSPNVLT
TRBV5-1 | TRBD2 | ASSPDPSGSSYNEQF
TRBV7-9 | NA | ASSLVVGDEAF
TRBV2 | NA | ASGVDRSGGDTQY
TRBV6-6 | NA | ASRPPTLVSQY
TRBV20-1 | TRBD1 | SARLDRGTNSPLH
TRBV12-3/TRBV12-4 | TRBD1 | ASSLKGQGYGYT
TRBV5-1 | NA | ASSLERRSYEQY
TRBV2 | NA | ASSEATKTQY
TRBV20-1 | NA | SAGGPSYGYT
TRBV20-1 | NA | SAIRGAGYGYT
TRBV15 | NA | ATGEGDPYGYT
TRBV4-1 | TRBD1 | ASSQVQGDGSPLH
TRBV28 | TRBD2 | ASSSPSGSAVYQF
TRBV20-1 | TRBD2 | SARALAGNYNEQF
TRBV28 | NA | ASSLAGTQGSPPH
TRBV2 | TRBD2 | ASSGTSFYNEQY
TRBV20-1 | NA | SARGSGTVTDTQY
TRBV4-1 | TRBD1 | ASSGTGLEQY
TRBV28 | NA | ASSEAGPIYGYT
TRBV18 | TRBD1 | ASSPGDRSKQF
TRBV15 | NA | ATSRVGTSYEQY
TRBV5-1 | NA | ATHSGGEQY
TRBV25-1 | TRBD1 | ASSERDRGPEAF
TRBV6-1 | NA | ASSEIAVGGSYNEQF
TRBV12-3/TRBV12-4 | NA | ASTLGRTALH
TRBV20-1 | TRBD1 | SARDSRGLVRTPLH